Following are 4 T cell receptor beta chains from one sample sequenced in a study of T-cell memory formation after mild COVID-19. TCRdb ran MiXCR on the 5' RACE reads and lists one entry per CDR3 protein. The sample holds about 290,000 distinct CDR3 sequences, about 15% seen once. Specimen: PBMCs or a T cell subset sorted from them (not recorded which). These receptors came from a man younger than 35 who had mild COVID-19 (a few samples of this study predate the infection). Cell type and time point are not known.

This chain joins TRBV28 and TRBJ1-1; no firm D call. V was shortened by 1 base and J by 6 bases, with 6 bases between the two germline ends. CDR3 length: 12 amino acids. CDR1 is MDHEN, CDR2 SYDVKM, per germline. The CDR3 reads CASSLFGSEAFF. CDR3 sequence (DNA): TGTGCCAGCAGTTTATTCGGCTCTGAAGCTTTCTTT.

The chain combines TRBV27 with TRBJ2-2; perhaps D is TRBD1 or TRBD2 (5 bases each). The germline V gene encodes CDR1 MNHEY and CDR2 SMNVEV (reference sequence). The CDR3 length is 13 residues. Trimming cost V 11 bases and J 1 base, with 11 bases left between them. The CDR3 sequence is CAGGDLNTGELFF. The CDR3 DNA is TGTGCCGGGGGAGACCTGAACACCGGGGAGCTGTTTTTT.

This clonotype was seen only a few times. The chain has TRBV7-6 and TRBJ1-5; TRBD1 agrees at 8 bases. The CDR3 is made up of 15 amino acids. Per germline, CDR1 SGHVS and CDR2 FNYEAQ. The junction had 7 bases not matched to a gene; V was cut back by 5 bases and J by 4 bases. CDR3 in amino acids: CASSRDRGGNQPQHF. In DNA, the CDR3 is TGTGCCAGCAGCCGTGACAGGGGAGGAAATCAGCCCCAGCATTTT.

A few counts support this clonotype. The CDR3 loop reads CASSLGVQPQHF. The CDR3 nucleotides read TGTGCCAGCAGCTTAGGGGTACAGCCCCAGCATTTT. V usage is TRBV7-2 and J usage is TRBJ1-5; no clear D. Germline-derived CDR1 and CDR2 are SGHTA and FQGNSA. V was pared by 1 base and J by 7 bases, with 5 bases between. This CDR3 spans 12 amino acids.